This T cell receptor beta chain derives from a study of identical twins. TCRdb ran MiXCR on the 5' RACE reads and lists one entry per CDR3 protein. The data hold hundreds of thousands of distinct CDR3 sequences, with 21% observed a single time. This clonotype was counted at least ten times. The germline V gene has CDR1 LGHDT and CDR2 YNNKEL (reference sequence). This CDR3 has 13 residues. V was clipped by 1 base and J by 4 bases; unmatched bases: 1. These data were also filed under a second study, of T cells expressing NK-cell markers.

The source is a woman aged 18-29 years in good health. The sequenced material came from PBMCs. The chain links TRBV3-1 to TRBJ2-7, with 7 bases identical to TRBD2. In DNA form, the CDR3 reads TGTGCCAGCAGCCAAGGGGAGGGATACGAGCAGTACTTC. Translated, it gives CASSQGEGYEQYF.